Below are 31 T cell receptor beta chains sequenced from a single sample in a study of tissue T cells after allogeneic stem cell transplantation. Here immunoSEQ multiplex PCR was the method, and the copy in TCRdb shows in-frame clones only, minus some. The repertoire holds a few thousand clones, with roughly three fifths as singletons. Here the sequenced sample was tissue from the ileum, taken at autopsy. The receptor source for this set is a male donor older than 55 with lung cancer.

This clone was counted a few times. This rearrangement joins TRBV6-4 to TRBJ1-2; TRBD1 matches at 8 bases. The CDR3 runs 16 residues. The germline V gene has CDR1 MRHNA and CDR2 SNTAGT. V lost 3 bases, J lost 8 bases, and 14 bases stayed unmatched. The CDR3 region has the DNA TGTGCCAGCAGTGAGGGGGGGACAGGCAGAGCAGACGGCTACACCTTC. This encodes CASSEGGTGRADGYTF.

This clone is deemed medium-sized. The rearrangement joins TRBV27 to TRBJ1-1; D unclear. The CDR3 is made up of 12 amino acids. Deletions cut 6 bases from V and 4 bases from J, with 9 bases between. Germline V CDR1 and CDR2: MNHEY, SMNVEV (reference sequence). This chain's CDR3 is CASRIGGTEAFF. CDR3 DNA sequence: TGTGCCAGCAGGATAGGAGGCACTGAAGCTTTCTTT.

A remark on this clone: With a much larger clone just one base away, this may be a read error. The chain links TRBV7-9 to TRBJ1-1; TRBD1 agrees at 8 bases. CDR1 is SEHNR and CDR2 is FQNEAQ in the germline V gene (reference sequence). The CDR3 has 15 residues. With V trimmed by 5 bases and J by 1 base, 6 bases remained unmatched. This chain's CDR3 is CASSLDRGWNTEAFF. The DNA for the CDR3 is TGTGCCAGCAGCCTCGACAGGGGCTGGAACACTGAAGCTTTCTTT.

J is TRBJ1-5 and V is TRBV15; weak D call: TRBD1 (5 bases). The CDR3 covers 15 residues. The V and J ends lost 4 bases and 4 bases respectively, with 14 bases between them. The germline CDR1 and CDR2 sequences are LNHNV and YYDKDF (reference sequence). CDR3 sequence: CATSTQGTANQPQHF. The CDR3 DNA sequence: TGTGCCACCAGCACCCAAGGGACGGCTAATCAGCCCCAGCATTTT.

This clone has only a few counts. The V and J genes are TRBV18 and TRBJ1-1; perhaps TRBD1 as D (5 bases). V was trimmed by 3 bases and J by 11 bases, leaving 16 bases between them. This CDR3 comprises 13 residues. CDR1 is KGHSH, CDR2 LQKENI, per germline. The CDR3 reads CASSPSDTRGAFF. CDR3 nucleotide sequence: TGTGCCAGCTCACCCTCCGACACTCGGGGGGCTTTCTTT.

This clone turned up a few times. The rearrangement uses TRBV3-1 (or the pseudogene TRBV3-2) and TRBJ1-2; no reliable D call. Germline assignment: CDR1 LGHDT and CDR2 YNNKEL (reference sequence). The germline V and J ends were trimmed by 0 bases and 2 bases, with 16 bases remaining between them. This CDR3 has 17 amino acids. The CDR3 spells CASSQDPEDLRNYGYTF. The CDR3 bases are TGTGCCAGCAGCCAAGACCCCGAGGATTTGCGGAACTATGGCTACACCTTC.

The rearrangement links TRBV11-2 to TRBJ2-3; D gene unclear. V was cut by 5 bases and J by 3 bases, with 9 bases left in between. CDR1 is SGHAT and CDR2 is FQNNGV in the germline V gene. This CDR3 is built from 13 residues. CDR3 amino acids: CASSQYLTDTQYF. The CDR3 DNA is TGTGCCAGCAGCCAATACCTGACAGATACGCAGTATTTT.

This chain connects TRBV30 to TRBJ1-1, with unresolved D. Per germline, CDR1 GTSNPN and CDR2 SVGIG (reference sequence). Trimming shortened V by 2 bases and J by 3 bases, and 13 bases separated the two germline ends. CDR3 size: 14 residues. The CDR3 spells CAWSLLLGDTEAFF. The DNA for the CDR3 is TGTGCCTGGAGTCTACTTCTTGGGGACACTGAAGCTTTCTTT. The full variable domain, its missing parts supplied by reference TRBV30 and TRBJ1-1, is SQTIHQWPATLVQPVGSPLSLECTVEGTSNPNLYWYRQAAGRGLQLLFYSVGIGQISSEVPQNLSASRPQDRQFILSSKKLLLSDSGFYLCAWSLLLGDTEAFFGQGTRLTVV.

The chain employs TRBV30 and TRBJ2-5; D is ambiguous. V lost 3 bases, J lost 7 bases, and 9 bases lay in between. CDR3 length equals 11 residues. In germline, CDR1 is GTSNPN, CDR2 SVGIG (reference sequence). As DNA, the CDR3 is TGTGCCTGGAGGAACATGGGGACCCAGTACTTC. Its translation is CAWRNMGTQYF.

In this sample, this clone turned up a few times. This chain joins TRBV11-2 and TRBJ2-5; 11 nucleotides align to TRBD1. J was trimmed by 4 bases and V by 3 bases; bases with no gene match: 4. The CDR3 totals 15 residues. Germline CDR1 and CDR2: SGHAT and FQNNGV. In DNA form, the CDR3 reads TGTGCCAGCAGCTTTGGGGGGACAGGGGGAGAGACCCAGTACTTC. Its protein is CASSFGGTGGETQYF.

The chain joins TRBV7-2 to TRBJ2-5; no definite D call. The V gene's germline CDR1 is SGHTA and CDR2 FQGNSA. The CDR3 totals 15 residues. Trimming removed 3 bases from V and 2 bases from J, with 13 bases in between. CDR3 sequence: CASSFYADRQETQYF. In DNA, the CDR3 is TGTGCCAGCAGCTTTTATGCAGACCGTCAAGAGACCCAGTACTTC.

This sequence joins TRBV19 and TRBJ2-2, with 9 nucleotides matching TRBD1. The CDR3 runs 14 residues. Germline CDR1 LNHDA, CDR2 SQIVND (reference sequence). V was clipped by 8 bases and J by 5 bases; unmatched bases: 6. CDR3 in amino acids: CASLYRGPTGELFF. In DNA, the CDR3 is TGTGCCAGTTTGTACAGGGGGCCGACCGGGGAGCTGTTTTTT.

The chain combines TRBV5-1 with TRBJ1-1, with 7 bases fitting TRBD1. Germline trimming cut 6 bases from V and 6 bases from J; bases unmatched to any gene: 17. Germline loops: CDR1 SGHRS, CDR2 YFSETQ. The CDR3 consists of 16 residues. In DNA form, the CDR3 reads TGCGCCAGCATGGAGCAGGGGGGGAACTTAGGCTCTGAAGCTTTCTTT. Translation: CASMEQGGNLGSEAFF.

The V and J genes are TRBV12-2 and TRBJ1-4. TRBV12-2 is noted as a pseudogene. The CDR3 totals 16 residues. The CDR3 region is CASHPLPGPGGEKLFF. Written as DNA, the CDR3 is TGTGCAAGTCACCCCCTTCCCGGGCCCGGAGGTGAAAAACTGTTTTTT.

The chain employs TRBV5-1 and TRBJ2-3; 12 bases match TRBD2. Losses at the gene ends were 4 bases for V and 4 bases for J; bases not matched to a gene: 7. The CDR3 has 16 amino acids. Looked up from germline, CDR1 is SGHRS and CDR2 is YFSETQ. CDR3 in amino acids: CASSLETSGSPDTQYF. DNA of the CDR3: TGCGCCAGCAGCCTAGAGACTAGCGGGAGTCCAGATACGCAGTATTTT.

This chain connects TRBV10-1 to TRBJ1-4; 7 bases line up with TRBD1. The V and J ends lost 6 bases and 8 bases, in that order; junction bases with no gene match: 12. The CDR3 consists of 15 residues. In germline, CDR1 is WNHNN, CDR2 SYGVQD (reference sequence). The CDR3 protein is CASSSWRTGEEKLFF. DNA for the CDR3: TGCGCCAGCAGCTCCTGGAGGACAGGTGAGGAAAAACTGTTTTTT.

The chain links TRBV4-3 to TRBJ2-5; D is possibly TRBD1 (5 bases). V was pared by 5 bases and J by 2 bases, with 9 bases between. This CDR3 has 13 residues. Germline V gene sequence: CDR1 LGHNA, CDR2 YSLEER. The CDR3 DNA follows: TGCGCCAGCAGCGTCGGACATCAAGAGACCCAGTACTTC. Protein sequence: CASSVGHQETQYF.

The chain couples TRBV29-1 to TRBJ2-3; TRBD2 matches at 9 bases. The ends lost 6 bases at V and 1 base at J; junction bases unmatched: 8. Germline CDR1 reads SQVTM; CDR2 reads ANQGSEA. CDR3 length: 15 residues. The CDR3 is CSVVLAGSRTDTQYF. CDR3 bases: TGCAGCGTAGTTCTAGCGGGGTCACGCACAGATACGCAGTATTTT.

The V gene is TRBV5-6, the J gene TRBJ2-7; TRBD1 or TRBD2 may be the D gene (5 bases each). Trimming stripped 1 base from V and 2 bases from J, with 13 bases between. Germline CDR1 is SGHDT and CDR2 is YYEEEE. This CDR3 has 15 residues. CDR3 DNA: TGTGCCAGCAGCTTGAACGGGGCCTACACCTACGAGCAGTACTTC. Amino acid sequence: CASSLNGAYTYEQYF.

This clone is classed as medium-sized. The chain carries TRBV28 and TRBJ1-6, with no clear D. Trimming cost V 4 bases and J 8 bases, with 3 bases left between them. In germline, CDR1 is MDHEN, CDR2 SYDVKM. The length of the CDR3 is 11 residues. The CDR3 loop reads CASSSYSPLHF. CDR3 nucleotide sequence: TGTGCCAGCAGTTCCTATTCACCCCTCCACTTT.

The chain couples TRBV4-3 to TRBJ2-1, with D possibly TRBD1 on 6 matching bases. There are 15 residues in the CDR3. V was shortened by 4 bases and J by 0 bases, with 10 bases between the two germline ends. CDR1 and CDR2 from the germline V gene are LGHNA and YSLEER. The CDR3 is CASSPTDSSYNEQFF. The CDR3 coding sequence is TGCGCCAGCAGCCCTACGGACAGCTCCTACAATGAGCAGTTCTTC.

This chain links TRBV28 with TRBJ1-2; D unclear. Germline-derived CDR1 and CDR2 are MDHEN and SYDVKM. V was pared by 5 bases and J by 2 bases, with 9 bases between. This CDR3 contains 13 residues. The CDR3 is CASSPRRNYGYTF. DNA for the CDR3: TGTGCCAGCAGTCCCCGTCGGAACTATGGCTACACCTTC.

This clone was seen a few times. This chain uses TRBV11-2 with TRBJ2-5, with no clear D. The ends were cut back, 1 base at V and 9 bases at J, with 15 bases in the middle. The germline CDR1 and CDR2 sequences are SGHAT and FQNNGV. The CDR3 contains 14 residues. The CDR3 sequence is CASSLVRAGLAQYF. CDR3 nucleotide sequence: TGTGCCAGCAGCTTAGTAAGGGCAGGATTGGCCCAGTACTTC.

The rearrangement links TRBV6-6 to TRBJ1-2, with D possibly matching TRBD1 (5 bases). CDR1 and CDR2 from the germline V gene are MNHNY and SVGAGI (reference sequence). The CDR3 is made up of 11 amino acids. V gave up 6 bases and J gave up 5 bases, with 7 bases separating them. DNA of the CDR3: TGTGCCAGCAGGACAGATTATGGCTACACCTTC. Its protein product is CASRTDYGYTF.

The rearrangement links TRBV11-2 to TRBJ2-7, with a tentative D call TRBD1 (5 bases). Per the germline V gene, CDR1 is SGHAT and CDR2 is FQNNGV. This CDR3 spans 15 amino acids. The germline V and J ends were trimmed by 3 bases and 1 base, with 13 bases remaining between them. The CDR3 nucleotides are TGTGCCAGCAGCTTGATGTTGGACAATTCCTACGAGCAGTACTTC. This translates into CASSLMLDNSYEQYF.

The chain links TRBV30 to TRBJ1-1; 7 nucleotides agree with TRBD1. Trimming removed 4 bases from V and 4 bases from J; junction bases left unmatched: 9. The CDR3 covers 14 residues. Looked up from germline, CDR1 is GTSNPN and CDR2 is SVGIG (reference sequence). CDR3 amino acids: CAWIAPGQTTEAFF. The CDR3 DNA sequence: TGTGCCTGGATCGCCCCGGGACAGACCACTGAAGCTTTCTTT.

This clone was recorded a few times. CDR3 coding DNA: TGTGCCAGCAGCAACAGGGGGGGGTCCAACGAGCAGTACTTC. Protein: CASSNRGGSNEQYF. The genes are TRBV13 and TRBJ2-7; TRBD1 is a possible D gene (8 bases). CDR3 length: 14 residues. The germline V gene has CDR1 PRHDT and CDR2 FYEKMQ (reference sequence). V lost 5 bases and J 5 bases, leaving 16 bases between the germline ends.

This clone has only a few counts. This chain connects TRBV19 to TRBJ2-1; D perhaps matches TRBD2 (5 bases). This CDR3 spans 15 amino acids. The ends were cut back, 1 base at V and 8 bases at J, with 15 bases in the middle. CDR1 and CDR2 from the germline V gene are LNHDA and SQIVND (reference sequence). The CDR3 here is CASSIGELVSYEQFF. In DNA form, the CDR3 reads TGTGCCAGTAGTATAGGAGAACTAGTTTCCTATGAGCAGTTCTTC. Supplemented by reference TRBV19 and TRBJ2-1, the full variable domain reads DGGITQSPKYLFRKEGQNVTLSCEQNLNHDAMYWYRQDPGQGLRLIYYSQIVNDFQKGDIAEGYSVSREKKESFPLTVTSAQKNPTAFYLCASSIGELVSYEQFFGPGTRLTVL.

This clone was seen a few times. V gene TRBV5-5 combines with J gene TRBJ1-5; D ambiguous. Trimming took 3 bases from V and 1 from J, leaving 5 bases between them. The germline CDR1 and CDR2 sequences are SGHKS and YYEKEE (reference sequence). The CDR3 is 13 residues long. The CDR3 bases are TGTGCCAGCAGCTGGGAGAGCAATCAGCCCCAGCATTTT. Protein: CASSWESNQPQHF.

By proportion, this clone is medium-sized. The chain employs TRBV5-4 and TRBJ2-7, with D unclear. The CDR3 is 14 amino acids. Germline-derived CDR1 and CDR2 are SGHNT and YYREEE (reference sequence). V gave up 4 bases and J gave up 7 bases, with 18 bases separating them. The CDR3 sequence is CASSIAGYKLEQYF. The CDR3 region has the DNA TGTGCCAGCAGCATAGCAGGTTACAAACTTGAGCAGTACTTC.

The V call is TRBV15, the J call TRBJ2-3, with 8 positions matching TRBD2. The CDR3 has 17 residues. V shed 0 bases, J shed 4 bases, and the junction held 9 bases outside the gene matches. CDR1 and CDR2 from the germline V gene are LNHNV and YYDKDF (reference sequence). As DNA, the CDR3 is TGTGCCACCAGCAGAGATCTGAGCGGGGGAGGGGCAGATACGCAGTATTTT. This translates into CATSRDLSGGGADTQYF.